This is a list of T cell receptor beta chains from one sample in a study of shared clonotypes between healthy human individuals. Method: immunoSEQ multiplex PCR; TCRdb's copy keeps in-frame clones and lacks some. The sample has hundreds of thousands of clones, around 95% seen once. The sample was naive CD8+ T cells sorted from blood. The receptors shown here come from a woman aged 25-40 years in good health. CDR3s include the opening cysteine and the closing phenylalanine or tryptophan. D genes are given only for firm matches. Not every row has a clone size; where given, it reads once, few, many or a size class.

j_gene	d_gene	abundance	v_gene	CDR3aa	CDR3nt
TRBJ2-3	-	-	TRBV7-2	CASSLGNAGPDTQYF	TGTGCCAGCAGCTTAGGTAACGCGGGGCCAGATACGCAGTATTTT
TRBJ2-3	-	-	TRBV7-8	CASSYVADTQYF	TGTGCCAGCAGCTACGTTGCGGATACGCAGTATTTT
TRBJ2-1	TRBD1	-	TRBV19	CASSPGQGFDNEQFF	TGTGCCAGTAGTCCGGGACAGGGCTTTGACAATGAGCAGTTCTTC
TRBJ2-1	TRBD2	-	TRBV30	CAWGLAREQFF	TGTGCCTGGGGACTAGCGCGGGAGCAGTTCTTC
TRBJ2-1	-	-	TRBV2	CASGGALGEQFF	TGTGCCAGCGGGGGAGCCTTGGGTGAGCAGTTCTTC
TRBJ2-1	-	-	TRBV7-9	CASSFGGQYNEQFF	TGTGCCAGCAGCTTCGGTGGACAGTACAATGAGCAGTTCTTC
TRBJ1-1	-	few	TRBV10-1	CASSEWGAEAFF	TGCGCCAGCAGTGAGTGGGGGGCTGAAGCTTTCTTT
TRBJ2-2	TRBD2	-	TRBV28	CASSLGRGRVTGELFF	TGTGCCAGCAGTTTAGGACGCGGGAGGGTCACCGGGGAGCTGTTTTTT
TRBJ2-1	-	-	TRBV28	CASSGGIQFF	TGTGCCAGCAGTGGTGGTATCCAGTTCTTC
TRBJ2-1	TRBD2	-	TRBV28	CASRPLEPSGYNEQFF	TGTGCCAGCAGACCGCTTGAGCCTAGCGGTTACAATGAGCAGTTCTTC
TRBJ2-3	-	-	TRBV27	CASSRGTVGALLHTQYF	TGTGCCAGCAGTCGCGGGACAGTGGGAGCCCTTCTTCATACGCAGTATTTT
TRBJ2-5	-	-	TRBV13	CASSLLGGEETQYF	TGTGCCAGCAGCTTATTGGGTGGCGAAGAGACCCAGTACTTC
TRBJ2-7	-	-	TRBV4-1	CASSQDLAYDEQYF	TGCGCCAGCAGCCAAGATCTAGCGTATGACGAGCAGTACTTC
TRBJ2-7	-	-	TRBV21-1	CASSKKSSRREHRVSYEQYF	TGTGCCAGCAGCAAAAAGTCAAGTCGGCGGGAGCATCGGGTATCCTACGAGCAGTACTTC
TRBJ2-7	TRBD1	-	TRBV5-4	CASSLGQGAYEQYF	TGTGCCAGCAGCTTAGGACAGGGCGCCTACGAGCAGTACTTC
TRBJ2-7	TRBD1	-	TRBV27	CASRSGTVGYEQYF	TGTGCCAGCAGGTCCGGGACAGTCGGCTACGAGCAGTACTTC
TRBJ2-7	-	few	TRBV4-1	CASSQDLSSYEQYF	TGCGCCAGCAGCCAAGACTTGTCCTCCTACGAGCAGTACTTC
TRBJ1-1	TRBD1	-	TRBV9	CASSPTGGFTEAFF	TGTGCCAGCAGCCCGACAGGGGGGTTCACTGAAGCTTTCTTT